Below are 31 T cell receptor beta chains sequenced from a single sample in a study of T cell changes during pregnancy in multiple sclerosis. Here immunoSEQ multiplex PCR was the method, and the copy in TCRdb shows in-frame clones only, minus some. Among tens of thousands of clones listed, over 85% were seen once. The input for sequencing was CD8+ T cells from peripheral blood mononuclear cells, taken before pregnancy. The receptors were gathered from a female donor with multiple sclerosis, enrolled in a pregnancy study.

V is TRBV4-3 and J is TRBJ2-1; 11 bases are shared with TRBD1. V was clipped by 0 bases and J by 6 bases; unmatched bases: 4. Germline V gene data show CDR1 as LGHNA and CDR2 as YSLEER. The CDR3 length is 16 residues. CDR3 in amino acids: CASSQDPGTGGNEQFF. The DNA for the CDR3 is TGCGCCAGCAGCCAAGATCCCGGGACAGGGGGCAATGAGCAGTTCTTC.

The chain recombines TRBV7-3 with TRBJ2-7, with 12 bases lining up with TRBD2. The ends lost 5 bases at V and 4 bases at J; junction bases unmatched: 6. The germline V gene has CDR1 SGHTA and CDR2 FQGTGA. CDR3 length: 15 amino acids. This chain's CDR3 is CASSPSGGAGYEQYF. For the CDR3, the DNA is TGTGCCAGCAGCCCTAGCGGGGGGGCAGGGTACGAGCAGTACTTC. Looking up the rest from reference TRBV7-3 and TRBJ2-7 gives the full variable domain: GAGVSQTPSNKVTEKGKYVELRCDPISGHTALYWYRQSLGQGPEFLIYFQGTGAADDSGLPNDRFFAVRPEGSVSTLKIQRTERGDSAVYLCASSPSGGAGYEQYFGPGTRLTVT.

A word on this clone: The sample holds other DNA sequences that translate to the same CDR3. The V gene is TRBV6-5, the J gene TRBJ1-1; D is possibly TRBD1 (5 bases). The germline V and J ends were trimmed by 5 bases and 0 bases, with 7 bases remaining between them. The germline CDR1 and CDR2 sequences are MNHEY and SVGAGI. The length of the CDR3 is 13 residues. The CDR3 DNA sequence: TGTGCCAGCAGTCCAGGGTTGAACACTGAAGCTTTCTTT. Protein: CASSPGLNTEAFF.

The chain recombines TRBV18 with TRBJ2-5; 9 positions agree with TRBD1. The CDR3 is made up of 15 amino acids. Germline V gene sequence: CDR1 KGHSH, CDR2 LQKENI. J gave up 5 bases and V 3 bases, and 7 bases lay outside the gene matches. The CDR3 DNA reads as TGTGCCAGCTCACCCGACAGGGGGTTATCGGAGACCCAGTACTTC. Encoded protein: CASSPDRGLSETQYF.

The genes are TRBV6-5 and TRBJ2-7; a weak D match, TRBD2 (6 bases). This CDR3 has 15 amino acids. Germline CDR1 and CDR2: MNHEY and SVGAGI. V lost 0 bases to trimming and J lost 0 bases, with 9 bases between them. CDR3 in DNA: TGTGCCAGCAGTTACTCCAGCGGGCTCTCCTACGAGCAGTACTTC. Translation: CASSYSSGLSYEQYF.

The V gene is TRBV19, the J gene TRBJ2-6, with D perhaps TRBD2 (6 bases). The CDR3 runs 16 residues. V was pared by 6 bases and J by 2 bases, with 14 bases between. Germline-derived CDR1 and CDR2 are LNHDA and SQIVND (reference sequence). CDR3 region: CASSPAGGTGANVLTF. DNA for the CDR3: TGTGCCAGTAGCCCCGCTGGGGGGACTGGGGCCAACGTCCTGACTTTC.

The rearrangement joins TRBV11-2 to TRBJ1-2, with D possibly TRBD1 on 6 matching bases. The CDR3 length is 15 residues. CDR1 and CDR2 (germline): SGHAT, FQNNGV. Trimming removed 0 bases from V and 3 bases from J, with 11 bases in between. In DNA form, the CDR3 reads TGTGCCAGCAGCTTAGATGGTACAGGGCACTATGGCTACACCTTC. This encodes CASSLDGTGHYGYTF.

This chain connects TRBV7-8 to TRBJ2-3; 7 bases fit TRBD1. Losses at the gene ends were 1 base for V and 4 bases for J; bases not matched to a gene: 8. Germline V gene lookup returns CDR1 SGHVS and CDR2 FQNEAQ. This CDR3 contains 16 residues. CDR3 region: CASSLGVGGGSDTQYF. The CDR3 nucleotides read TGTGCCAGCAGCTTAGGGGTAGGGGGCGGATCAGATACGCAGTATTTT.

The CDR3 protein is CASSLELGLSAHEQFF. The CDR3 DNA is TGCGCCAGCAGCTTGGAGTTGGGCCTCTCGGCCCATGAGCAGTTCTTC. V gene TRBV5-1 combines with J gene TRBJ2-1; D unclear. Germline values: CDR1 SGHRS, CDR2 YFSETQ. The CDR3 is 16 amino acids. Trimming took off 0 bases at V and 8 bases at J, with 18 bases between the two ends. The full variable domain, completed using reference TRBV5-1 and TRBJ2-1, is KAGVTQTPRYLIKTRGQQVTLSCSPISGHRSVSWYQQTPGQGLQFLFEYFSETQRNKGNFPGRFSGRQFSNSRSEMNVSTLELGDSALYLCASSLELGLSAHEQFFGPGTRLTVL.

This CDR3 reads CASSIGDRVLDGYGYTF. The DNA of the CDR3 is TGTGCCAGTAGTATCGGAGACAGGGTCCTTGATGGCTATGGCTACACCTTC. J is TRBJ1-2 and V is TRBV19, with 7 bases fitting TRBD1. CDR1 LNHDA and CDR2 SQIVND come from the germline V gene (reference sequence). There are 17 residues in the CDR3. Trimming at V came to 3 bases and at J to 4 bases, leaving 14 bases not matched to a gene.

The chain links TRBV7-9 to TRBJ2-7; D is perhaps TRBD2 (6 bases). The germline V gene encodes CDR1 SEHNR and CDR2 FQNEAQ (reference sequence). V lost 6 bases to trimming and J lost 2 bases, with 11 bases between them. This CDR3 contains 13 residues. The CDR3 is CASSGGITYEQYF. For the CDR3, the DNA is TGTGCCAGCAGTGGAGGGATCACCTACGAGCAGTACTTC.

This sequence joins TRBV10-3 and TRBJ2-5; TRBD1 might be the D (5 bases). The CDR3 is 15 amino acids. Looked up from germline, CDR1 is ENHRY and CDR2 is SYGVKD. Trimming stripped 0 bases from V and 5 bases from J, with 13 bases between. CDR3 coding DNA: TGTGCCATCAGTGAGTCGAGCAGGGTTGGGGAGACCCAGTACTTC. Its protein is CAISESSRVGETQYF.

The chain links TRBV9 to TRBJ2-7, with TRBD1 matching over 11 bases. The V and J ends lost 3 bases and 2 bases, in that order; junction bases with no gene match: 10. The germline CDR1 and CDR2 sequences are SGDLS and YYNGEE. The CDR3 loop spans 17 amino acids. CDR3 residues: CASSASVRDRGTYEQYF. CDR3 in DNA: TGTGCCAGCAGCGCCTCCGTCCGGGACAGGGGGACCTACGAGCAGTACTTC. Based on the CDR3 plus reference TRBV9 and TRBJ2-7, the full variable domain is DSGVTQTPKHLITATGQRVTLRCSPRSGDLSVYWYQQSLDQGLQFLIQYYNGEERAKGNILERFSAQQFPDLHSELNLSSLELGDSALYFCASSASVRDRGTYEQYFGPGTRLTVT.

The chain is built from TRBV27 and TRBJ2-7; 8 bases align to TRBD1. With V trimmed by 6 bases and J by 4 bases, 11 bases remained unmatched. The CDR3 has 15 residues. Germline V gives CDR1 MNHEY, CDR2 SMNVEV (reference sequence). Here the CDR3 reads CASSSLDRGLYEQYF. CDR3 in DNA: TGTGCCAGCAGCTCCCTCGACAGGGGCTTATACGAGCAGTACTTC.

The rearrangement joins TRBV4-3 to TRBJ1-5; TRBD1 aligns across 9 bases. CDR3 size: 15 residues. Unmatched junction bases numbered 5, after V lost 4 bases and J lost 4 bases. Germline V CDR1 and CDR2: LGHNA, YSLEER. In DNA form, the CDR3 reads TGCGCCAGCAGCCCTACAGGGGGCGTGAATCAGCCCCAGCATTTT. Translating it yields CASSPTGGVNQPQHF.

The genes are TRBV13 and TRBJ2-5; TRBD2 agrees at 7 bases. The trim removed 5 bases at V and 3 bases at J, leaving 3 bases unmatched. The CDR3 is 13 amino acids. Per germline, CDR1 PRHDT and CDR2 FYEKMQ (reference sequence). CDR3 DNA sequence: TGTGCCAGCAGCCTGGGGGGGAAAGAGACCCAGTACTTC. Residues: CASSLGGKETQYF.

This chain connects TRBV6-5 to TRBJ1-5; D perhaps matches TRBD1 (6 bases). Per germline, CDR1 MNHEY and CDR2 SVGAGI. V was pared by 0 bases and J by 2 bases, with 11 bases between. The CDR3 covers 16 residues. This CDR3 reads CASSYSTPGGNQPQHF. The CDR3 coding sequence is TGTGCCAGCAGTTACTCGACCCCAGGGGGCAATCAGCCCCAGCATTTT.

This clone was counted between two and nine times. The chain links TRBV13 to TRBJ1-5, with TRBD1 as a possible D gene (5 bases). The CDR3 loop spans 13 amino acids. V was pared by 0 bases and J by 7 bases, with 7 bases between. Germline V CDR1 and CDR2: PRHDT, FYEKMQ (reference sequence). This CDR3 reads CASSLGRGQPQHF. The CDR3 DNA sequence: TGTGCCAGCAGCTTAGGCCGGGGGCAGCCCCAGCATTTT.

This clone was recorded once. The CDR3: CASSSNRGAATNEKLFF. CDR3 coding DNA: TGTGCCAGCAGCTCAAACAGGGGTGCGGCAACTAATGAAAAACTGTTTTTT. V usage is TRBV13 and J usage is TRBJ1-4; 7 nucleotides agree with TRBD1. Germline assignment: CDR1 PRHDT and CDR2 FYEKMQ (reference sequence). With V trimmed by 4 bases and J by 0 bases, 8 bases remained unmatched. The CDR3 has 17 residues.

This chain uses TRBV7-9 with TRBJ2-1, with D possibly being TRBD2 (5 bases). The CDR3 has 14 amino acids. The V gene lost 5 bases and the J gene lost 3 bases, with 11 bases spanning the gap. CDR1 is SEHNR and CDR2 is FQNEAQ in the germline V gene (reference sequence). DNA for the CDR3: TGTGCCAGCAGCCTCGCAGGAGGCTACAATGAGCAGTTCTTC. As protein: CASSLAGGYNEQFF.

This clone was seen only once. This chain links TRBV27 with TRBJ2-4; 9 bases are shared with TRBD2. CDR3 length: 15 amino acids. Germline loops: CDR1 MNHEY, CDR2 SMNVEV (reference sequence). J gave up 6 bases and V 1 base, and 4 bases lay outside the gene matches. The CDR3: CASSLYGGGVNIQYF. In nucleotides, the CDR3 is TGTGCCAGCAGTTTATACGGCGGGGGGGTAAACATTCAGTACTTC.

J is TRBJ1-2 and V is TRBV6-5; 7 positions match TRBD1. Germline assignment: CDR1 MNHEY and CDR2 SVGAGI. This CDR3 is 16 amino acids long. V gave up 4 bases and J gave up 5 bases; unmatched junction bases: 13. In nucleotides, the CDR3 is TGTGCCAGCAGTTCCCATGACAGGGTTTGGCGATATGGCTACACCTTC. Translating it yields CASSSHDRVWRYGYTF.

V usage is TRBV19 and J usage is TRBJ2-7; D is perhaps TRBD1 (6 bases). CDR1 and CDR2 from the germline V gene are LNHDA and SQIVND (reference sequence). The CDR3 contains 14 residues. Trimming shortened V by 3 bases and J by 5 bases, and 14 bases separated the two germline ends. The CDR3 protein is CASSIGQGTNEQYF. For the CDR3, the DNA is TGTGCCAGTAGTATCGGGCAGGGGACCAACGAGCAGTACTTC.

V and J are TRBV27 and TRBJ1-1, with 8 bases fitting TRBD1. The V and J ends lost 7 bases and 10 bases, in that order; junction bases with no gene match: 14. The germline V gene encodes CDR1 MNHEY and CDR2 SMNVEV (reference sequence). CDR3 length: 14 amino acids. Written as DNA, the CDR3 is TGTGCCAGCATACAATCTGGGACAGGCTATAGAGCTTTCTTT. Translated, it gives CASIQSGTGYRAFF.

This clone was observed once. V gene TRBV4-3 combines with J gene TRBJ2-3, with 9 bases aligning to TRBD2. Trimming cost V 4 bases and J 3 bases; bases outside gene matches: 2. Per germline, CDR1 LGHNA and CDR2 YSLEER. This CDR3 is built from 14 residues. Written as DNA, the CDR3 is TGCGCCAGCAGCCCGGCGGGGGGGACAGATACGCAGTATTTT. Residues: CASSPAGGTDTQYF.

The chain links TRBV29-1 to TRBJ2-1; 11 nucleotides align to TRBD2. Germline CDR1 and CDR2: SQVTM and ANQGSEA. CDR3 size: 15 residues. V was pared by 4 bases and J by 0 bases, with 2 bases of the junction left unmatched. The CDR3 sequence: CSVGLAGGSYNEQFF. Here the CDR3 DNA reads TGCAGCGTTGGCCTAGCGGGGGGCTCCTACAATGAGCAGTTCTTC.

This clone was counted a few times. CDR3 region: CASSLPSSGEGTGELFF. The CDR3 region has the DNA TGTGCCAGCAGCCTCCCGTCGAGCGGGGAAGGAACCGGGGAGCTGTTTTTT. The rearrangement links TRBV9 to TRBJ2-2; 7 positions agree with TRBD2. Germline trimming cut 4 bases from V and 5 bases from J; bases unmatched to any gene: 14. Germline V gives CDR1 SGDLS, CDR2 YYNGEE. CDR3 length: 17 amino acids. The complete variable domain, with remaining parts taken from reference TRBV9 and TRBJ2-2, reads DSGVTQTPKHLITATGQRVTLRCSPRSGDLSVYWYQQSLDQGLQFLIQYYNGEERAKGNILERFSAQQFPDLHSELNLSSLELGDSALYFCASSLPSSGEGTGELFFGEGSRLTVL.

This chain uses TRBV5-6 with TRBJ2-3, with 13 bases that match TRBD2. After removal of 4 bases from V and 2 bases from J, the junction contained 7 bases not matched to a gene. CDR3 length: 17 residues. Germline V gene lookup returns CDR1 SGHDT and CDR2 YYEEEE. CDR3 nucleotides: TGTGCCAGCAGCGACCCGGGACTAGCGGGGAACACAGATACGCAGTATTTT. Amino acid sequence: CASSDPGLAGNTDTQYF. The full variable domain, its missing parts supplied by reference TRBV5-6 and TRBJ2-3, is DAGVTQSPTHLIKTRGQQVTLRCSPKSGHDTVSWYQQALGQGPQFIFQYYEEEERQRGNFPDRFSGHQFPNYSSELNVNALLLGDSALYLCASSDPGLAGNTDTQYFGPGTRLTVL.

V gene TRBV1 combines with J gene TRBJ1-2; the table's D call TRBD1 went unverified against the DNA. TRBV1 is a pseudogene. This CDR3 spans 14 amino acids. CDR3 protein: CTSSHHRAGNSYTF. CDR3 sequence (DNA): TGCACCAGCAGCCATCATCGGGCAGGGAACAGCTACACCTTC.

The chain is built from TRBV9 and TRBJ2-3, with D tentatively TRBD2 (6 bases). This CDR3 contains 14 residues. The ends were cut back, 4 bases at V and 2 bases at J, with 11 bases in the middle. Germline V gene sequence: CDR1 SGDLS, CDR2 YYNGEE. CDR3 DNA: TGTGCCAGCAGCCGGGACTCGAACACAGATACGCAGTATTTT. Protein: CASSRDSNTDTQYF.

The V call is TRBV4-3, the J call TRBJ2-1; 7 bases fit TRBD2. The CDR3 has 18 residues. Germline assignment: CDR1 LGHNA and CDR2 YSLEER. Trimming removed 3 bases from V and 2 bases from J; junction bases left unmatched: 13. The CDR3 loop reads CASSHRLALGVPYNEQFF. The CDR3 bases are TGCGCCAGCAGCCATCGACTAGCACTTGGAGTCCCCTACAATGAGCAGTTCTTC.